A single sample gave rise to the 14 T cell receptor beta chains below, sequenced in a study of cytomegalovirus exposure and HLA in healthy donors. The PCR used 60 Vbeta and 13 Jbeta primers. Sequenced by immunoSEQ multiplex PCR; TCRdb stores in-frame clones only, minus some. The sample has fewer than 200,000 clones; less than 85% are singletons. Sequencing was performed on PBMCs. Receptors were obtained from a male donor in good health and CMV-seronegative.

CDR3: CASSVRTGRSGANVLTF. The CDR3 DNA reads TGTGCCAGCAGTGTTCGGACAGGTAGATCTGGGGCCAACGTCCTGACTTTC. This rearrangement joins TRBV2 to TRBJ2-6; 7 bases match TRBD1. CDR3 length equals 17 residues. V gave up 4 bases and J gave up 1 base; unmatched junction bases: 7. CDR1 and CDR2 from the germline V gene are SNHLY and FYNNEI.

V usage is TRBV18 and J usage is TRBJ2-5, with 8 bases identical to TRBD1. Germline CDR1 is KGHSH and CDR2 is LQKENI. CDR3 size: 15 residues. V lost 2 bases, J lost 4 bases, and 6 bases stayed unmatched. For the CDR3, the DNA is TGTGCCAGCTCACCAAAGGACAGGGCAGGAGAGACCCAGTACTTC. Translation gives CASSPKDRAGETQYF.

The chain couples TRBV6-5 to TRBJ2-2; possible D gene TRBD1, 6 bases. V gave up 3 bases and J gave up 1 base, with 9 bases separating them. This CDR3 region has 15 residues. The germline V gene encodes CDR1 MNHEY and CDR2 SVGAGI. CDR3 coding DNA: TGTGCCAGCAGTTATCAGGGACAGAACACCGGGGAGCTGTTTTTT. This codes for CASSYQGQNTGELFF.

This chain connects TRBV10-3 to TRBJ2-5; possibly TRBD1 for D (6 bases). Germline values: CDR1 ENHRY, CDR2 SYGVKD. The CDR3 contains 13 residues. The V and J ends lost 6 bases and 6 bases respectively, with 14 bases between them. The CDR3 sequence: CAIRAGVFQTQYF. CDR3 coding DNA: TGTGCCATCAGAGCAGGGGTCTTCCAGACCCAGTACTTC.

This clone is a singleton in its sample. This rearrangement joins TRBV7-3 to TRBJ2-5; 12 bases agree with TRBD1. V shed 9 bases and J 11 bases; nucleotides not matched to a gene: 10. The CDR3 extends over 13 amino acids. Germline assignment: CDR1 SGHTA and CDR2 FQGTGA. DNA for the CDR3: TGTGCCAGTTCAGGGACAGGGGGCGCTGAGCAGTACTTC. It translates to CASSGTGGAEQYF.

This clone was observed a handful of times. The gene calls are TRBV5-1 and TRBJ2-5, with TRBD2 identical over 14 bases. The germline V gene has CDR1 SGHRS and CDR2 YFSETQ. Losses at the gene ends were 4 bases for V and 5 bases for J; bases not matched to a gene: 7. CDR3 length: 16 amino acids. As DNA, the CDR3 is TGCGCCAGCAGCGGGGGACTAGCGGGGGATTGGGAGACCCAGTACTTC. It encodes CASSGGLAGDWETQYF.

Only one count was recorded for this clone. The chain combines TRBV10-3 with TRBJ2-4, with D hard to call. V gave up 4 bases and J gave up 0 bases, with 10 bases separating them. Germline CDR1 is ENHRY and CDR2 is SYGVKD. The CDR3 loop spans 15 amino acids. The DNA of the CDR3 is TGTGCCATCAGTGCGAACAACCTAGCCAAAAACATTCAGTACTTC. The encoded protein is CAISANNLAKNIQYF.

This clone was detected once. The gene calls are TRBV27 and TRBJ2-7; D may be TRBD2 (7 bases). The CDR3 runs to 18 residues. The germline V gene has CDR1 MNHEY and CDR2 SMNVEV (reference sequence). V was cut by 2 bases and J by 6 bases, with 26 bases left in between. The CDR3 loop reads CASSLMLRGARGRSEQYF. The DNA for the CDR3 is TGTGCCAGCAGTTTAATGCTTCGGGGGGCCAGGGGTCGTTCCGAGCAGTACTTC.

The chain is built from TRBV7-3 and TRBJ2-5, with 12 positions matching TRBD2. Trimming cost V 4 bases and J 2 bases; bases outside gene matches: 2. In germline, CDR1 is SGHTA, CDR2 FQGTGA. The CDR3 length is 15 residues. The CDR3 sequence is CASSSLAGGQETQYF. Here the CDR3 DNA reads TGTGCCAGCAGCTCCCTAGCGGGGGGGCAAGAGACCCAGTACTTC. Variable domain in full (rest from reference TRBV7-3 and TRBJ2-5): GAGVSQTPSNKVTEKGKYVELRCDPISGHTALYWYRQSLGQGPEFLIYFQGTGAADDSGLPNDRFFAVRPEGSVSTLKIQRTERGDSAVYLCASSSLAGGQETQYFGPGTRLLVL.

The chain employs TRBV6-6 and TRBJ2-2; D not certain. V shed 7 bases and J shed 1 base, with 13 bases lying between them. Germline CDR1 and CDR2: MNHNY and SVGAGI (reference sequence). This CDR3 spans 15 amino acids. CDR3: CASTDSPLNTGELFF. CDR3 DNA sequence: TGTGCCAGCACCGACTCACCGCTGAACACCGGGGAGCTGTTTTTT.

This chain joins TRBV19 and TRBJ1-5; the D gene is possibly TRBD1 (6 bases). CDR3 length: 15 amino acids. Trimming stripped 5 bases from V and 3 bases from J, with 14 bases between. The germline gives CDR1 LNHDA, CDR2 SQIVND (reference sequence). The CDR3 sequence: CASSSTGTVNQPQHF. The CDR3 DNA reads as TGTGCCAGTAGTTCGACAGGTACGGTCAATCAGCCCCAGCATTTT.

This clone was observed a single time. The CDR3 DNA sequence: TGTGCCAGCAGCTTGCATGGACAGATCGATACGCAGTATTTT. Protein sequence: CASSLHGQIDTQYF. V and J are TRBV28 and TRBJ2-3, with D tentatively TRBD1 (6 bases). V was pared by 6 bases and J by 6 bases, with 16 bases between. The germline V gene has CDR1 MDHEN and CDR2 SYDVKM. This CDR3 contains 14 residues.

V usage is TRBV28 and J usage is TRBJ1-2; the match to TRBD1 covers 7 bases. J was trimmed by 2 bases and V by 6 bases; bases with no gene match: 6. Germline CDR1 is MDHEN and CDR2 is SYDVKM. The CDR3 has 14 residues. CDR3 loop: CASRGTAINYGYTF. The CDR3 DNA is TGTGCCAGCAGGGGGACAGCCATAAACTATGGCTACACCTTC.

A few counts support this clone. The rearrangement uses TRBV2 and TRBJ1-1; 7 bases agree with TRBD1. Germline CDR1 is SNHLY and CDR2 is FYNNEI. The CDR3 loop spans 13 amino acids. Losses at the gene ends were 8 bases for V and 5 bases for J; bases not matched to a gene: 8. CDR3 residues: CASGSQGRTEAFF. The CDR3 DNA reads TGTGCCAGCGGGTCACAGGGGCGGACTGAAGCTTTCTTT.